One and the same sample provided the 19 T cell receptor beta chains below, sequenced in a study of graft-versus-host responses after intestinal transplantation. Clones were sequenced by immunoSEQ multiplex PCR, and TCRdb holds only the in-frame ones, with some missing. The table shows tens of thousands of clones, with approximately 90% occurring only once. Their antigen targets remain unknown. The sample consisted of unstimulated CD8+ T cells sorted from spleen or lymph node cells, taken before transplant. The receptors were gathered from a human donor who was the organ donor for an intestinal transplant.

The rearrangement links TRBV6-4 to TRBJ2-6; D may be TRBD2 (5 bases). Germline values: CDR1 MRHNA, CDR2 SNTAGT. V lost 3 bases to trimming and J lost 3 bases, with 9 bases between them. CDR3 length equals 15 residues. For the CDR3, the DNA is TGTGCCAGCAGTGAGGCGGCGGGTGGGGCCAACGTCCTGACTTTC. It codes for CASSEAAGGANVLTF.

The chain links TRBV6-5 to TRBJ1-2; the D gene is possibly TRBD1 (6 bases). CDR3 size: 14 residues. V was shortened by 6 bases and J by 6 bases, with 17 bases between the two germline ends. Germline V CDR1 and CDR2: MNHEY, SVGAGI. The CDR3 nucleotides are TGTGCCAGCAGCGAACAGGGTGGGGCAAATGGCTACACCTTC. Translated: CASSEQGGANGYTF.

The chain couples TRBV7-9 to TRBJ2-2, with 10 nucleotides matching TRBD1. J gave up 5 bases and V 1 base, and 10 bases lay outside the gene matches. The CDR3 sequence is 18 residues long. Germline V lookup: CDR1 SEHNR, CDR2 FQNEAQ (reference sequence). CDR3 DNA: TGTGCCAGCAGCTTAGTCGGTGGGGACAGGGGATCGACCGGGGAGCTGTTTTTT. This codes for CASSLVGGDRGSTGELFF.

The V and J genes are TRBV2 and TRBJ1-2; perhaps TRBD1 as D (6 bases). Germline loops: CDR1 SNHLY, CDR2 FYNNEI. The CDR3 has 13 residues. V was trimmed by 4 bases and J by 5 bases, leaving 11 bases between them. The CDR3 bases are TGTGCCAGCAGTGGTAACAGGGTTTATGGCTACACCTTC. Its protein product is CASSGNRVYGYTF.

V is TRBV9 and J is TRBJ2-7; a possible D gene is TRBD2 (6 bases). CDR1 and CDR2 from the germline V gene are SGDLS and YYNGEE. Between the trimmed V and J ends, which lost 1 base and 5 bases, there was a span of 19 bases. This CDR3 has 16 residues. CDR3 nucleotide sequence: TGTGCCAGCAGCGTATACGCGACTAGACGACTCCACGAGCAGTACTTC. Protein sequence: CASSVYATRRLHEQYF.

This sequence joins TRBV10-3 and TRBJ2-7, with 12 bases fitting TRBD2. Germline V CDR1 and CDR2: ENHRY, SYGVKD. This CDR3 region has 16 residues. J was trimmed by 5 bases and V by 2 bases; bases with no gene match: 7. DNA of the CDR3: TGTGCCATCAGTGAGGGCTCTAGCGGGGGGGCGGACGAGCAGTACTTC. Protein product: CAISEGSSGGADEQYF.

V is TRBV6-6 and J is TRBJ1-2, with 7 bases matching TRBD1. V was clipped by 0 bases and J by 8 bases; unmatched bases: 3. The germline V gene encodes CDR1 MNHNY and CDR2 SVGAGI (reference sequence). The CDR3 extends over 13 amino acids. The CDR3 DNA is TGTGCCAGCAGTTACTCGACAGGGCGAGGCTACACCTTC. Amino acid sequence: CASSYSTGRGYTF.

The V gene is TRBV9, the J gene TRBJ2-7, with 9 bases aligning to TRBD1. Unmatched junction bases numbered 7, after V lost 2 bases and J lost 4 bases. Germline CDR1 is SGDLS and CDR2 is YYNGEE. The CDR3 consists of 15 residues. CDR3 coding DNA: TGTGCCAGCAGCGTGGACAGGGGATGGAGTTACGAGCAGTACTTC. It is translated as CASSVDRGWSYEQYF.

This chain connects TRBV5-1 to TRBJ2-1; D not resolved. Trimming removed 6 bases from V and 0 bases from J, with 10 bases in between. The CDR3 loop spans 14 amino acids. Germline V gives CDR1 SGHRS, CDR2 YFSETQ. CDR3 sequence (DNA): TGCGCCAGCAAGAACCACAGCTCCTACAATGAGCAGTTCTTC. Amino acids: CASKNHSSYNEQFF.

The rearrangement uses TRBV30 and TRBJ1-1; 12 bases match TRBD1. Germline CDR1 is GTSNPN and CDR2 is SVGIG (reference sequence). This CDR3 has 16 residues. J was trimmed by 4 bases and V by 2 bases; bases with no gene match: 8. DNA for the CDR3: TGTGCCTGGAGTTACGGGACAGGGGGCGGTGTCACTGAAGCTTTCTTT. Residues: CAWSYGTGGGVTEAFF.

This clone appeared a single time. CDR3 region: CASSLDLAAPYNEQFF. For the CDR3, the DNA is TGTGCCAGCAGCTTGGACTTAGCGGCACCGTACAATGAGCAGTTCTTC. V is TRBV5-8 and J is TRBJ2-1; tentatively, D is TRBD2 (6 bases). Looked up from germline, CDR1 is SGHTS and CDR2 is YDEGEE. This CDR3 comprises 16 residues. Between the trimmed V and J ends, which lost 0 bases and 4 bases, there was a span of 14 bases.

The chain couples TRBV19 to TRBJ2-2, with D unclear. Trimming removed 7 bases at V and 7 bases at J, with 10 bases between. Germline values: CDR1 LNHDA, CDR2 SQIVND (reference sequence). This CDR3 region has 12 residues. The CDR3 loop is CASTGPGGELFF. The CDR3 DNA follows: TGTGCCAGTACCGGACCGGGCGGGGAGCTGTTTTTT.

This clone has a single count. The chain employs TRBV9 and TRBJ2-5; a weak D match, TRBD2 (5 bases). The germline V gene has CDR1 SGDLS and CDR2 YYNGEE. V was cut by 2 bases and J by 4 bases, with 15 bases left in between. This CDR3 has 15 amino acids. The CDR3 nucleotides are TGTGCCAGCAGCGTTAACCGGGTCGAGGGAGAGACCCAGTACTTC. Its translation is CASSVNRVEGETQYF.

The J gene is TRBJ1-2, the V gene TRBV29-1; D gene ambiguous. V lost 7 bases to trimming and J lost 8 bases, with 17 bases between them. This CDR3 comprises 12 residues. Germline loops: CDR1 SQVTM, CDR2 ANQGSEA. CDR3 DNA sequence: TGCAGCGCCGACGGCGGAGGGAGAGGCTACACCTTC. It translates to CSADGGGRGYTF. Full variable domain (outside the CDR3, taken from reference TRBV29-1 and TRBJ1-2): SAVISQKPSRDICQRGTSLTIQCQVDSQVTMMFWYRQQPGQSLTLIATANQGSEATYESGFVIDKFPISRPNLTFSTLTVSNMSPEDSSIYLCSADGGGRGYTFGSGTRLTVV.

The chain carries TRBV11-2 and TRBJ1-4; possible D gene TRBD1, 6 bases. CDR1 is SGHAT and CDR2 is FQNNGV in the germline V gene. The CDR3 extends over 15 amino acids. The V and J ends lost 0 bases and 5 bases respectively, with 10 bases between them. CDR3 protein: CASSLDGTRNEKLFF. The CDR3 bases are TGTGCCAGCAGCTTAGACGGGACACGGAATGAAAAACTGTTTTTT. The complete variable domain, with remaining parts taken from reference TRBV11-2 and TRBJ1-4, reads EAGVAQSPRYKIIEKRQSVAFWCNPISGHATLYWYQQILGQGPKLLIQFQNNGVVDDSQLPKDRFSAERLKGVDSTLKIQPAKLEDSAVYLCASSLDGTRNEKLFFGSGTQLSVL.

The J gene is TRBJ2-1, the V gene TRBV19; D remains unclear. The CDR3 loop spans 13 amino acids. Germline V CDR1 and CDR2: LNHDA, SQIVND (reference sequence). The germline V and J ends were trimmed by 3 bases and 5 bases, with 8 bases remaining between them. The CDR3 is CASSIWRHNEQFF. The CDR3, as DNA: TGTGCCAGTAGTATCTGGCGTCACAATGAGCAGTTCTTC.

This clone was recorded only once. The chain couples TRBV19 to TRBJ2-1; no firm D call. Germline-derived CDR1 and CDR2 are LNHDA and SQIVND (reference sequence). Trimming shortened V by 3 bases and J by 0 bases, and 9 bases separated the two germline ends. The CDR3 sequence is 15 residues long. CDR3 sequence reads: CASSIVAGSYNEQFF. The CDR3, as DNA: TGTGCCAGTAGTATTGTGGCAGGCTCCTACAATGAGCAGTTCTTC.

The chain is built from TRBV5-1 and TRBJ1-4; D uncertain. CDR1 SGHRS and CDR2 YFSETQ come from the germline V gene. This CDR3 has 14 residues. Between the trimmed V and J ends, which lost 7 bases and 1 base, there was a span of 11 bases. This CDR3 reads CASCRAGTNEKLFF. The CDR3, as DNA: TGCGCCAGCTGTCGGGCAGGAACTAATGAAAAACTGTTTTTT.

The chain uses TRBV12-5 and TRBJ2-1; D gene uncertain. Trimming took off 1 base at V and 0 bases at J, with 1 base between the two ends. This CDR3 is 13 amino acids long. The germline gives CDR1 LGHNT, CDR2 FRNRAP. CDR3 DNA: TGTGCTAGTGGTTTGGACTCCTACAATGAGCAGTTCTTC. Its translation is CASGLDSYNEQFF.